Listed here are 32 T cell receptor beta chains from one sample, sequenced in a study of T cells in Graves' hyperthyroidism and ophthalmopathy. The source material, RNA transcripts, was used to amplify TCR beta CDR3 regions. Researchers ran a first-round RT-PCR on the TCR CDR3 using the HTBI primer set. TCRdb redid the calling of the multiplex PCR reads with MiXCR, one entry per CDR3 protein. The data contain fewer than 800,000 distinct CDR3 sequences, about a sixth of them seen just once; the ten biggest clones take up roughly 8%. The sample taken for sequencing was blood. All receptors come from a man between 18 and 29 years old with Graves' hyperthyroidism.

This clonotype has more than one count but fewer than ten. V is TRBV10-3 and J is TRBJ2-2; D ambiguous. V was trimmed by 1 base and J by 3 bases, leaving 0 bases between them. The CDR3 is 12 amino acids. Germline CDR1 is ENHRY and CDR2 is SYGVKD. The CDR3 reads CAISEYTGELFF. The CDR3 DNA follows: TGTGCCATCAGTGAGTACACCGGGGAGCTGTTTTTT.

Many counts were recorded for this clonotype. V usage is TRBV7-2 and J usage is TRBJ2-7, with D possibly TRBD1 on 5 matching bases. V lost 0 bases to trimming and J lost 2 bases, with 11 bases between them. The CDR3 runs 15 residues. Germline lookup yields CDR1 SGHTA and CDR2 FQGNSA. CDR3 loop: CASSLAGANPYEQYF. Here the CDR3 DNA reads TGTGCCAGCAGCTTAGCAGGGGCCAACCCCTACGAGCAGTACTTC.

This clonotype was detected a few times. Germline and junction disagree at one end, which may indicate a read error. The rearrangement uses TRBV7-4 and TRBJ2-7; the match to TRBD1 covers 8 bases. The CDR3 has 15 residues. CDR1 and CDR2 (germline): SGHVT, SQSDAQ. In nucleotides, the CDR3 is TGTGCCAGCAGCGTAGCGGCAGGGGGCTTGTACGAGCAGTACTTC. It codes for CASSVAAGGLYEQYF. Looking up the rest from reference TRBV7-4 and TRBJ2-7 gives the full variable domain: GAGVSQSPRYKVAKRGRDVALRCDSISGHVTLYWYRQTLGQGSEVLTYSQSDAQRDKSGRPSGRFSAERPERSVSTLKIQRTEQGDSAVYLCASSVAAGGLYEQYFGPGTRLTVT.

The chain has TRBV30 and TRBJ1-3; unclear D gene. The germline CDR1 and CDR2 sequences are GTSNPN and SVGIG (reference sequence). CDR3 size: 13 residues. Trimming took off 7 bases at V and 1 base at J, with 11 bases between the two ends. The CDR3 nucleotides are TGTGCCTTAACGAGGAGGTCTGGAAACACCATATATTTT. It encodes CALTRRSGNTIYF.

CDR3 nucleotide sequence: TGCAGCGTTGAAAAGACCCGCCATACGCAGTATTTT. Its protein product is CSVEKTRHTQYF. The gene calls are TRBV29-1 and TRBJ2-3, with D unclear. This CDR3 is 12 amino acids long. Trimming stripped 2 bases from V and 7 bases from J, with 10 bases between. Germline CDR1 reads SQVTM; CDR2 reads ANQGSEA.

V gene TRBV3-1 combines with J gene TRBJ2-2; unclear D gene. The germline V gene encodes CDR1 LGHDT and CDR2 YNNKEL (reference sequence). There are 12 residues in the CDR3. V gave up 4 bases and J gave up 8 bases, with 8 bases separating them. CDR3 DNA: TGTGCCAGCAGCCCTCCCGGAGGGGAGCTGTTTTTT. It yields the protein CASSPPGGELFF.

This clonotype was counted between two and nine times. For the CDR3, the DNA is TGCGCCAGCAGCTTGGTAGCAGGAACCTACGAGCAGTACTTC. Amino acid sequence: CASSLVAGTYEQYF. This chain connects TRBV5-1 to TRBJ2-7; D is uncertain. The CDR3 runs to 14 residues. CDR1 is SGHRS and CDR2 is YFSETQ in the germline V gene. V was clipped by 0 bases and J by 2 bases, with 9 bases between them.

This clonotype was seen at least ten times. The gene calls are TRBV7-6 and TRBJ2-5; D remains unclear. The CDR3 runs to 13 residues. The V gene's germline CDR1 is SGHVS and CDR2 FNYEAQ. Trimming took off 5 bases at V and 7 bases at J, with 14 bases between the two ends. The CDR3 loop reads CASSSMGFGTQYF. As DNA, the CDR3 is TGTGCCAGCAGCAGTATGGGATTCGGGACCCAGTACTTC.

This clonotype occurred a few times. The genes are TRBV5-1 and TRBJ2-1; 11 bases match TRBD2. V dropped 0 bases and J dropped 5; count of bases not matched to a gene: 16. Per germline, CDR1 SGHRS and CDR2 YFSETQ. The CDR3 has 20 residues. CDR3 in DNA: TGCGCCAGCAGCTTGGCCCCATTTCTACTAGCGGGAGATGACGACAATGAGCAGTTCTTC. Protein: CASSLAPFLLAGDDDNEQFF.

This clonotype has at least ten counts. The chain combines TRBV5-6 with TRBJ2-7, with 10 bases identical to TRBD2. Germline-derived CDR1 and CDR2 are SGHDT and YYEEEE. The CDR3 runs 15 residues. V was pared by 6 bases and J by 3 bases, with 9 bases of the junction left unmatched. CDR3 sequence (DNA): TGTGCCAGCACCTCCCCAGCGGGAGGGGTCTACGAGCAGTACTTC. Protein product: CASTSPAGGVYEQYF.

This clonotype was observed a handful of times. The rearrangement uses TRBV4-1 and TRBJ2-2, with D unresolved. Germline V gene data show CDR1 as MGHRA and CDR2 as YSYEKL. The CDR3 covers 13 residues. Deletions cut 1 base from V and 4 bases from J, with 4 bases between. CDR3 DNA: TGCGCCAGCAGCCAAGTCGTCACCGGGGAGCTGTTTTTT. It yields the protein CASSQVVTGELFF.

The chain recombines TRBV29-1 with TRBJ2-2; possibly TRBD1 for D (6 bases). The CDR3 is 15 residues long. Trimming removed 0 bases from V and 7 bases from J, with 15 bases in between. CDR1 and CDR2 from the germline V gene are SQVTM and ANQGSEA. The CDR3 loop reads CSVEDLLGADGELFF. The CDR3 nucleotides read TGCAGCGTTGAAGATCTGCTGGGGGCGGACGGGGAGCTGTTTTTT.

In this sample, this clonotype turned up many times. This rearrangement joins TRBV11-3 to TRBJ2-3; 7 nucleotides agree with TRBD1. V was pared by 3 bases and J by 1 base, with 7 bases of the junction left unmatched. The CDR3 is 16 residues long. CDR1 and CDR2 from the germline V gene are SGHNT and YENEEA. The CDR3: CASSFRQGLGTDTQYF. The CDR3 nucleotides are TGTGCCAGCAGCTTTAGACAGGGATTGGGCACAGATACGCAGTATTTT.

This clonotype was seen repeatedly, ten times or more. This rearrangement joins TRBV29-1 to TRBJ2-5, with D tentatively TRBD1 or TRBD2 (5 bases each). CDR1 is SQVTM, CDR2 ANQGSEA, per germline. V lost 6 bases and J lost 5, with 16 bases in between. This CDR3 comprises 13 residues. The CDR3 sequence: CSVQRQGAETQYF. CDR3 DNA: TGCAGCGTCCAAAGGCAGGGAGCGGAGACCCAGTACTTC.

This clonotype was detected a few times. The chain uses TRBV19 and TRBJ1-1; D remains unclear. Per the germline V gene, CDR1 is LNHDA and CDR2 is SQIVND (reference sequence). Trimming pared 5 bases from V and 0 bases from J, leaving 19 bases between. The CDR3 consists of 17 residues. CDR3 nucleotides: TGTGCCAGTAGTCGATATACGTCTCAAATCATGAACACTGAAGCTTTCTTT. Translating gives CASSRYTSQIMNTEAFF.

This clonotype was observed many times. The J gene is TRBJ1-2, the V gene TRBV20-1, with TRBD1 matching over 7 bases. Germline trimming cut 6 bases from V and 8 bases from J; bases unmatched to any gene: 9. Per the germline V gene, CDR1 is DFQATT and CDR2 is SNEGSKA (reference sequence). The CDR3 covers 12 residues. The CDR3 DNA is TGCAGTGCGCAAGACAGGGTGAGGGGCTACACCTTC. It yields the protein CSAQDRVRGYTF.

This clonotype showed up many times. This chain links TRBV12-3 or TRBV12-4 with TRBJ1-2, with D perhaps TRBD1 (6 bases). V lost 5 bases and J lost 4, with 8 bases in between. The CDR3 is made up of 12 amino acids. The CDR3 DNA follows: TGTGCCAGCAGTCAGGACAGCTATGGCTACACCTTC. It translates to CASSQDSYGYTF.

This clonotype was seen repeatedly, ten times or more. This CDR3 reads CASSGLAGGAGELFF. The CDR3 DNA reads TGTGCCAGCAGCGGGCTAGCGGGAGGGGCCGGGGAGCTGTTTTTT. The V and J genes are TRBV2 and TRBJ2-2, with 12 bases lining up with TRBD2. V lost 6 bases, J lost 6 bases, and 5 bases stayed unmatched. Germline V gives CDR1 SNHLY, CDR2 FYNNEI. This CDR3 has 15 residues.

For this clonotype: This could be a read error, since a much larger clone is one nucleotide away. The rearrangement joins TRBV7-3 to TRBJ2-3, with 9 bases lining up with TRBD2. The CDR3 is 15 amino acids. Germline CDR1 reads SGHTA; CDR2 reads FQGTGA. Trimming at V came to 1 base and at J to 4 bases, leaving 3 bases not matched to a gene. CDR3: CASSLNGGRADTQYF. Here the CDR3 DNA reads TGTGCCAGCAGCTTAAATGGCGGGAGGGCAGATACGCAGTATTTT.

V gene TRBV6-1 combines with J gene TRBJ2-3; maybe TRBD2 (7 bases). Germline lookup yields CDR1 MNHNS and CDR2 SASEGT. V was trimmed by 7 bases and J by 5 bases, leaving 19 bases between them. The CDR3 extends over 15 amino acids. In nucleotides, the CDR3 is TGTGCCAGCACGCGGGGGCAATTGATCGGAGATACGCAGTATTTT. The encoded protein is CASTRGQLIGDTQYF.

The chain is built from TRBV7-3 and TRBJ2-1, with 8 nucleotides matching TRBD2. Germline V lookup: CDR1 SGHTA, CDR2 FQGTGA. J lost 5 bases, V lost 3 bases, and 9 bases had no gene match. The CDR3 covers 16 residues. Here the CDR3 reads CASSFTEGLGHNEQFF. The CDR3 DNA follows: TGTGCCAGCAGCTTCACGGAGGGACTAGGACACAATGAGCAGTTCTTC. The complete variable domain, with remaining parts taken from reference TRBV7-3 and TRBJ2-1, reads GAGVSQTPSNKVTEKGKYVELRCDPISGHTALYWYRQSLGQGPEFLIYFQGTGAADDSGLPNDRFFAVRPEGSVSTLKIQRTERGDSAVYLCASSFTEGLGHNEQFFGPGTRLTVL.

With regard to this clonotype: This may be a read error, as it is one base from a much larger clone. The rearrangement uses TRBV28 and TRBJ2-7; D gene ambiguous. The CDR3 spans 13 residues. CDR1 MDHEN and CDR2 SYDVKM come from the germline V gene. V gave up 9 bases and J gave up 0 bases, with 12 bases separating them. The CDR3 coding sequence is TGTGCCAGAAGACTCCCGAGCTCCTACGAGCAGTACTTC. Its protein product is CARRLPSSYEQYF.

In this sample, this clonotype turned up a few times. The CDR3 bases are TGCAGTGCTAGCCATCTGACTAGCGGGAGCACAGATACGCAGTATTTT. Its protein product is CSASHLTSGSTDTQYF. The chain has TRBV20-1 and TRBJ2-3, with 10 bases lining up with TRBD2. Germline V gives CDR1 DFQATT, CDR2 SNEGSKA (reference sequence). The V gene end was trimmed by 3 bases and the J gene end by 0 bases; junction bases not matched to a gene: 6. This CDR3 is built from 16 residues.

The chain uses TRBV2 and TRBJ1-5; D unclear. This CDR3 has 13 residues. V was cut by 2 bases and J by 4 bases, with 6 bases left in between. CDR1 and CDR2 (germline): SNHLY, FYNNEI. CDR3 loop: CASSEMGNQPQHF. Written as DNA, the CDR3 is TGTGCCAGCAGTGAAATGGGGAATCAGCCCCAGCATTTT.

This clonotype was seen only a few times. V gene TRBV6-9 combines with J gene TRBJ2-1; D is undetermined. The CDR3 extends over 14 amino acids. Germline assignment: CDR1 MNHGY and CDR2 SVAAGI. V lost 3 bases and J lost 0, with 6 bases in between. The CDR3 coding sequence is TGTGCCAGCAGTTACGAGGCCTCCTACAATGAGCAGTTCTTC. It is translated as CASSYEASYNEQFF.

This clonotype was observed many times. The rearrangement joins TRBV12-3 or TRBV12-4 to TRBJ2-3; TRBD2 agrees at 8 bases. V gave up 5 bases and J gave up 7 bases; unmatched junction bases: 14. The CDR3 is 16 amino acids. Here the CDR3 DNA reads TGTGCCAGCAGTGGTACAAGCGGGAGTTGGGGGAATACGCAGTATTTT. Its protein is CASSGTSGSWGNTQYF.

In its sample, this clonotype was seen many times. The CDR3 DNA follows: TGCAGTGCTAGATCCGGGTCCACAGATACGCAGTATTTT. It translates to CSARSGSTDTQYF. The chain uses TRBV20-1 and TRBJ2-3, with unresolved D. The CDR3 is made up of 13 amino acids. CDR1 and CDR2 from the germline V gene are DFQATT and SNEGSKA (reference sequence). The V end lost 2 bases, the J end lost 2 bases, and 8 bases lay between the germline ends.

This clonotype appeared once. The chain is built from TRBV11-3 and TRBJ2-2, with TRBD2 matching 7 bases. Germline V CDR1 and CDR2: SGHNT, YENEEA. V was pared by 5 bases and J by 5 bases, with 11 bases of the junction left unmatched. The CDR3 covers 16 residues. The CDR3 sequence: CASSTRSGRETGELFF. In DNA form, the CDR3 reads TGTGCCAGCAGCACACGATCAGGGAGGGAGACCGGGGAGCTGTTTTTT.

This clonotype has at least ten counts. This chain uses TRBV6-2 or TRBV6-3 with TRBJ1-1; 8 bases fit TRBD1. Germline trimming cut 7 bases from V and 3 bases from J; bases unmatched to any gene: 7. This CDR3 region has 14 residues. Germline V gene sequence: CDR1 MNHEY, CDR2 SVGEGT. This CDR3 is CASTRDRTHTEAFF. The CDR3 DNA reads as TGTGCCAGCACCCGGGACAGGACCCACACTGAAGCTTTCTTT.

CDR3 in amino acids: CASSLRSGGRGSTDTQYF. As DNA, the CDR3 is TGTGCCAGCAGCTTAAGGTCAGGCGGGAGGGGGAGCACAGATACGCAGTATTTT. The rearrangement links TRBV7-2 to TRBJ2-3; 9 positions agree with TRBD2. J lost 0 bases, V lost 2 bases, and 9 bases had no gene match. The germline V gene encodes CDR1 SGHTA and CDR2 FQGNSA. The CDR3 has 18 residues. Filled out from reference TRBV7-2 and TRBJ2-3, the complete variable domain reads GAGVSQSPSNKVTEKGKDVELRCDPISGHTALYWYRQSLGQGLEFLIYFQGNSAPDKSGLPSDRFSAERTGGSVSTLTIQRTQQEDSAVYLCASSLRSGGRGSTDTQYFGPGTRLTVL.

The chain carries TRBV12-3 or TRBV12-4 and TRBJ1-3; 7 nucleotides agree with TRBD1. This CDR3 region has 14 residues. With V trimmed by 4 bases and J by 2 bases, 2 bases remained unmatched. The CDR3 coding sequence is TGTGCCAGCAGTTGGGACAGAACTGGAAACACCATATATTTT. The encoded protein is CASSWDRTGNTIYF.

This clonotype was observed at least ten times. The chain uses TRBV7-9 and TRBJ1-1, with D unresolved. The CDR3 covers 14 residues. Germline CDR1 and CDR2: SEHNR and FQNEAQ (reference sequence). V lost 3 bases and J lost 5, with 13 bases in between. The CDR3 DNA is TGTGCCAGCAGCTTGCGGGCCAGCCAGACTGAAGCTTTCTTT. This encodes CASSLRASQTEAFF.